The 26 T cell receptor beta chains below were found in one sample sequenced in a study of T cell responses to AZD1222 COVID-19 vaccine. The assay was immunoSEQ multiplex PCR, and TCRdb's table has in-frame clones only and misses some. The sample has 150,000 to 200,000 clones, around 90% seen once. The specimen comprised peripheral blood, sampled 28 days after the second dose of the MenACWY control vaccine. The receptor set was obtained from an adult who received the MenACWY meningococcal vaccine as a control.

The chain is built from TRBV27 and TRBJ2-5, with D unresolved. CDR3 size: 14 residues. V lost 1 base to trimming and J lost 1 base, with 7 bases between them. The germline V gene encodes CDR1 MNHEY and CDR2 SMNVEV (reference sequence). The CDR3 DNA reads as TGTGCCAGCAGTTTATTAGGCGTCCAAGAGACCCAGTACTTC. Residues: CASSLLGVQETQYF.

This chain joins TRBV4-3 and TRBJ2-3; D may correspond to TRBD1 or TRBD2 (5 bases each). The CDR3 covers 14 residues. Trimming cost V 1 base and J 4 bases, with 9 bases left between them. In germline, CDR1 is LGHNA, CDR2 YSLEER. Here the CDR3 reads CASSQVRGPDTQYF. In nucleotides, the CDR3 is TGCGCCAGCAGCCAAGTGAGGGGACCAGATACGCAGTATTTT.

The chain links TRBV10-1 to TRBJ1-5; no reliable D call. The CDR3 has 16 residues. Germline-derived CDR1 and CDR2 are WNHNN and SYGVQD (reference sequence). V was pared by 2 bases and J by 4 bases, with 15 bases between. CDR3 protein: CASSEGPLTGNQPQHF. CDR3 nucleotide sequence: TGCGCCAGCAGTGAGGGCCCCCTAACGGGAAATCAGCCCCAGCATTTT.

This clone occurred once. The chain couples TRBV28 to TRBJ1-1, with D unresolved. The CDR3 covers 15 residues. Looked up from germline, CDR1 is MDHEN and CDR2 is SYDVKM. Trimming took 2 bases from V and 2 from J, leaving 12 bases between them. The CDR3: CASSLDVRSNTEAFF. CDR3 nucleotides: TGTGCCAGCAGTTTAGATGTCCGGTCTAACACTGAAGCTTTCTTT.

The V gene is TRBV5-1, the J gene TRBJ2-1; tentatively, D is TRBD2 (6 bases). The ends were cut back, 0 bases at V and 0 bases at J, with 13 bases in the middle. The length of the CDR3 is 17 residues. Germline CDR1 SGHRS, CDR2 YFSETQ. The CDR3 DNA sequence: TGCGCCAGCAGCTTGGAGGGAGGCACTAGCTCCTACAATGAGCAGTTCTTC. It encodes CASSLEGGTSSYNEQFF.

In DNA, the CDR3 is TGTGCCAGCAGCCCCAAAGTCGTATTCACAGATACGCAGTATTTT. This gives the protein CASSPKVVFTDTQYF. The V call is TRBV7-9, the J call TRBJ2-3; D unclear. This CDR3 contains 15 residues. Germline assignment: CDR1 SEHNR and CDR2 FQNEAQ (reference sequence). Trimming removed 5 bases at V and 2 bases at J, with 14 bases between.

The CDR3 DNA reads as TGTGCCAGTAGTCCAAGTGGCCGACAGCGTTACGAGCAGTACTTC. Its translation: CASSPSGRQRYEQYF. The J gene is TRBJ2-7, the V gene TRBV19, with a possible D match to TRBD1 (5 bases). Between the trimmed V and J ends, which lost 5 bases and 4 bases, there was a span of 18 bases. The germline CDR1 and CDR2 sequences are LNHDA and SQIVND (reference sequence). CDR3 length: 15 amino acids.

The chain recombines TRBV7-2 with TRBJ1-4; TRBD1 matches 9 bases. This CDR3 spans 15 amino acids. V lost 5 bases to trimming and J lost 6 bases; unmatched junction nucleotides: 7. CDR1 is SGHTA and CDR2 is FQGNSA in the germline V gene. DNA of the CDR3: TGTGCCAGCAGCCCCATACAGGGGGCACATGAAAAACTGTTTTTT. Amino acids: CASSPIQGAHEKLFF. The full variable domain, completed using reference TRBV7-2 and TRBJ1-4, is GAGVSQSPSNKVTEKGKDVELRCDPISGHTALYWYRQSLGQGLEFLIYFQGNSAPDKSGLPSDRFSAERTGGSVSTLTIQRTQQEDSAVYLCASSPIQGAHEKLFFGSGTQLSVL.

The chain joins TRBV18 to TRBJ2-1; maybe TRBD2 (6 bases). CDR1 is KGHSH and CDR2 is LQKENI in the germline V gene. The CDR3 loop spans 15 amino acids. V was cut by 3 bases and J by 4 bases, with 13 bases left in between. The chain's CDR3 is CASSPGLVNYNEQFF. Here the CDR3 DNA reads TGTGCCAGCTCACCGGGACTGGTTAATTACAATGAGCAGTTCTTC.

V and J are TRBV12-3 or TRBV12-4 and TRBJ2-7; D may be TRBD2 (5 bases). Deletions cut 5 bases from V and 9 bases from J, with 11 bases between. The CDR3 is 11 residues long. As DNA, the CDR3 is TGTGCCAGCAGTAAGTCGGGGTGGCAGTACTTC. This gives the protein CASSKSGWQYF.

This chain links TRBV29-1 with TRBJ2-3; D ambiguous. Trimming took off 4 bases at V and 0 bases at J, with 5 bases between the two ends. Germline V gene lookup returns CDR1 SQVTM and CDR2 ANQGSEA. The CDR3 covers 12 residues. The CDR3 bases are TGCAGCGTTGTAGGCAGCACAGATACGCAGTATTTT. It is translated as CSVVGSTDTQYF.

V gene TRBV10-1 combines with J gene TRBJ2-2, with no clear D. Germline-derived CDR1 and CDR2 are WNHNN and SYGVQD (reference sequence). The CDR3 spans 14 residues. V was shortened by 0 bases and J by 7 bases, with 9 bases between the two germline ends. CDR3 residues: CASSESGSDGELFF. The CDR3 nucleotides are TGCGCCAGCAGTGAGTCCGGTAGTGACGGGGAGCTGTTTTTT.

The chain employs TRBV7-9 and TRBJ1-1; D gene uncertain. The CDR3 spans 12 residues. Trimming took off 5 bases at V and 4 bases at J, with 8 bases between the two ends. CDR1 is SEHNR, CDR2 FQNEAQ, per germline (reference sequence). This CDR3 is CASSLKVTEAFF. The CDR3 DNA follows: TGTGCCAGCAGCCTCAAAGTCACTGAAGCTTTCTTT.

The genes are TRBV28 and TRBJ1-2; the match to TRBD1 covers 7 bases. The CDR3 runs to 11 residues. Germline V gene data show CDR1 as MDHEN and CDR2 as SYDVKM. The ends lost 7 bases at V and 4 bases at J; junction bases unmatched: 0. For the CDR3, the DNA is TGTGCCAGCACAGGGGGCTATGGCTACACCTTC. It specifies CASTGGYGYTF.

The chain combines TRBV5-8 with TRBJ1-1; no firm D call. The CDR3 extends over 17 amino acids. V lost 2 bases, J lost 5 bases, and 22 bases lay in between. In germline, CDR1 is SGHTS, CDR2 YDEGEE. CDR3 in amino acids: CASSFGAYWVSTTEAFF. The CDR3 bases are TGTGCCAGCAGCTTCGGCGCTTATTGGGTCAGTACTACTGAAGCTTTCTTT. The variable domain in full, completed from reference TRBV5-8 and TRBJ1-1, reads EAGVTQSPTHLIKTRGQQATLRCSPISGHTSVYWYQQALGLGLQFLLWYDEGEERNRGNFPPRFSGRQFPNYSSELNVNALELEDSALYLCASSFGAYWVSTTEAFFGQGTRLTVV.

The chain has TRBV28 and TRBJ1-2, with D hard to call. The V end lost 4 bases, the J end lost 4 bases, and 4 bases lay between the germline ends. The CDR3 contains 11 residues. From germline, CDR1 is MDHEN and CDR2 SYDVKM. CDR3 bases: TGTGCCAGCAGTTCCGTCTATGGCTACACCTTC. Translation gives CASSSVYGYTF.

V gene TRBV24-1 combines with J gene TRBJ1-3; 7 positions agree with TRBD1. CDR3 length: 13 residues. The V gene end was trimmed by 9 bases and the J gene end by 2 bases; junction bases not matched to a gene: 3. CDR1 and CDR2 from the germline V gene are KGHDR and SFDVKD. CDR3 region: CATSGGPGNTIYF. CDR3 sequence (DNA): TGTGCCACCTCAGGGGGGCCTGGAAACACCATATATTTT.

The chain is built from TRBV7-2 and TRBJ1-5; D remains ambiguous. The CDR3 contains 14 residues. Trimming left V 0 bases short and J 3 bases short, with 6 bases between. The germline CDR1 and CDR2 sequences are SGHTA and FQGNSA. The CDR3: CASSLAVTNQPQHF. The CDR3 DNA follows: TGTGCCAGCAGCTTAGCGGTTACCAATCAGCCCCAGCATTTT.

The chain is built from TRBV4-1 and TRBJ1-4; possibly TRBD1 for D (5 bases). CDR3 length: 12 residues. The V end lost 1 base, the J end lost 10 bases, and 7 bases lay between the germline ends. Germline lookup yields CDR1 MGHRA and CDR2 YSYEKL. CDR3 bases: TGCGCCAGCAGCCAAGTTCAGGGAAAACTGTTTTTT. Protein sequence: CASSQVQGKLFF.

V gene TRBV6-2 or TRBV6-3 combines with J gene TRBJ1-6; 7 nucleotides match TRBD1. Per germline, CDR1 MNHEY and CDR2 SVGEGT. Trimming at V came to 4 bases and at J to 14 bases, leaving 5 bases not matched to a gene. The CDR3 covers 12 residues. CDR3 sequence (DNA): TGTGCCAGCAGTTCCGGGACAGCGGCCCTCCACTTT. Translation: CASSSGTAALHF.

The genes are TRBV28 and TRBJ1-1; D is ambiguous. Germline CDR1 MDHEN, CDR2 SYDVKM. This CDR3 region has 12 residues. Trimming removed 7 bases from V and 5 bases from J, with 11 bases in between. DNA of the CDR3: TGTGCCAGCATCCGCACGGGAACTGAAGCTTTCTTT. Its protein is CASIRTGTEAFF. The whole variable domain, filled in from reference TRBV28 and TRBJ1-1, reads DVKVTQSSRYLVKRTGEKVFLECVQDMDHENMFWYRQDPGLGLRLIYFSYDVKMKEKGDIPEGYSVSREKKERFSLILESASTNQTSMYLCASIRTGTEAFFGQGTRLTVV.

V and J are TRBV5-3 and TRBJ1-2, with D tentatively TRBD1 (6 bases). TRBV5-3 is recorded as an ORF, its role being uncertain. CDR3 length equals 16 residues. Between the trimmed V and J ends, which lost 1 base and 4 bases, there was a span of 17 bases. CDR3 loop: CARSLSGWQGSYGYTF. DNA of the CDR3: TGTGCCAGAAGCTTGAGTGGCTGGCAGGGGTCCTATGGCTACACCTTC.

The V and J genes are TRBV28 and TRBJ2-1, with D perhaps matching TRBD2 (6 bases). The CDR3 contains 12 residues. CDR1 and CDR2 (germline): MDHEN, SYDVKM. With 3 bases removed from V and 8 bases from J, the gap between germline ends came to 8 bases. The CDR3 protein is CASSLREDEQFF. The CDR3 bases are TGTGCCAGCAGTTTGAGGGAGGATGAGCAGTTCTTC.

This chain connects TRBV7-2 to TRBJ2-7; 8 positions agree with TRBD1. The CDR3 totals 14 residues. The junction had 1 base not matched to a gene; V was cut back by 0 bases and J by 3 bases. The V gene's germline CDR1 is SGHTA and CDR2 FQGNSA. CDR3 protein: CASSLADRDYEQYF. The CDR3, as DNA: TGTGCCAGCAGCTTAGCGGACAGGGACTACGAGCAGTACTTC.

This clone was recorded at least ten times. V is TRBV9 and J is TRBJ1-2; 9 bases agree with TRBD1. The V and J ends lost 0 bases and 0 bases, in that order; junction bases with no gene match: 0. Germline V gene sequence: CDR1 SGDLS, CDR2 YYNGEE. The CDR3 has 15 amino acids. The CDR3 DNA sequence: TGTGCCAGCAGCGTAGGACAGGGGGCTAACTATGGCTACACCTTC. It translates to CASSVGQGANYGYTF.

The rearrangement uses TRBV7-9 and TRBJ1-4, with D uncertain. The CDR3 covers 14 residues. Germline values: CDR1 SEHNR, CDR2 FQNEAQ (reference sequence). V was pared by 5 bases and J by 5 bases, with 12 bases between. The DNA of the CDR3 is TGTGCCAGCAGCCAACGACTGAGAAATGAAAAACTGTTTTTT. Its translation: CASSQRLRNEKLFF.